This record looks at one T cell receptor (beta chain) sequence and its context. The antigen is not known. This sample was included in a study of T cell responses to AZD1222 COVID-19 vaccine. CDR3 length: 16 amino acids. V shed 4 bases and J 7 bases; nucleotides not matched to a gene: 8. Study-level findings and limits: Reportedly, close to half of spike-specific TCRs are directed against unmutated variant regions.

The method was immunoSEQ multiplex PCR; TCRdb's version includes in-frame clones alone and lacks a portion of them. The sample includes tens of thousands of clones, around 85% seen only once; the top ten take roughly 12%. This clonotype originated in an adult who received the AZD1222 COVID-19 vaccine. The genes are TRBV23-1 and TRBJ1-6; TRBD1 aligns across 9 bases. TRBV23-1 qualifies as an ORF whose function is uncertain. This specimen was peripheral blood, taken 28 days after the second AZD1222 dose. In nucleotides, the CDR3 is TGCGCCAGCAGTCGAACACAGGGGGCTCGGAATTCACCCCTCCACTTT. It is translated as CASSRTQGARNSPLHF.